The 14 T cell receptor beta chains listed next were all sequenced from one sample in a study of STAT5B mutations in CD4+ large granular lymphocyte leukemia (dated by TCRdb to between 2021 and 2024). The library came from the immunoSEQ multiplex PCR assay. TCRdb mirrors the immuneACCESS table, restricted to in-frame sequences. Some clones are absent from its copies; in checked studies, under half trace to an unresolved V gene, and the reason for the others is unknown. This sample holds roughly 30,000 clones; about 70% were observed only once. The ten biggest clones cover roughly 2% of the sample. Sequencing was done on a sample of CD4+ T cells from blood buffy coats. The source of these receptors is a human donor in good health.

CDR3 DNA: TGTGCCAGTAGTATGGGCGGCTTCTGGGTAGCGGGGGGGGAAGACACAGATACGCAGTATTTT. It specifies CASSMGGFWVAGGEDTDTQYF. This rearrangement joins TRBV19 to TRBJ2-3; 11 bases are a match to TRBD2. CDR1 and CDR2 (germline): LNHDA, SQIVND (reference sequence). This CDR3 has 21 amino acids. Trimming took 3 bases from V and 2 from J; bases not matched to a gene: 19.

The chain recombines TRBV5-6 with TRBJ1-2; the D gene is possibly TRBD1 (5 bases). V gave up 4 bases and J gave up 6 bases, with 13 bases separating them. There are 13 residues in the CDR3. Germline V gene data show CDR1 as SGHDT and CDR2 as YYEEEE. The CDR3 DNA reads as TGTGCCAGCAGCCCCGGGCCGGGGGATGGCTACACCTTC. Protein product: CASSPGPGDGYTF.

The rearrangement uses TRBV4-2 and TRBJ1-4; D not certain. Germline lookup yields CDR1 LGHNA and CDR2 YNFKEQ. Trimming stripped 0 bases from V and 0 bases from J, with 5 bases between. The CDR3 extends over 15 amino acids. CDR3 nucleotides: TGTGCCAGCAGCCAAGACAGACCAACTAATGAAAAACTGTTTTTT. It codes for CASSQDRPTNEKLFF.

The CDR3 DNA follows: TGCGCCAGCAGCTTACCTAGCGGGGAAGAGACCCAGTACTTC. Its protein is CASSLPSGEETQYF. The chain recombines TRBV5-1 with TRBJ2-5; 9 bases align to TRBD2. CDR3 length: 14 residues. Trimming removed 2 bases from V and 3 bases from J; junction bases left unmatched: 2. Germline V lookup: CDR1 SGHRS, CDR2 YFSETQ.

The V gene is TRBV18, the J gene TRBJ2-3; TRBD1 might be the D (7 bases). CDR3 size: 14 residues. The V end was cut by 3 bases, the J end by 4 bases, with 11 bases between. Germline values: CDR1 KGHSH, CDR2 LQKENI. In DNA form, the CDR3 reads TGTGCCAGCTCACCGGTCAGGGGGGCAGATACGCAGTATTTT. Translating it yields CASSPVRGADTQYF.

The chain is built from TRBV20-1 and TRBJ1-2; the D is unclear. CDR1 and CDR2 (germline): DFQATT, SNEGSKA (reference sequence). This CDR3 has 11 residues. In DNA, the CDR3 is TGCCGATCAGCCGGAAACTATGGCTACACCTTC. Translated: CRSAGNYGYTF.

This chain links TRBV6-6 with TRBJ2-7, with TRBD1 identical over 8 bases. V lost 0 bases, J lost 5 bases, and 3 bases stayed unmatched. Per germline, CDR1 MNHNY and CDR2 SVGAGI (reference sequence). This CDR3 has 14 residues. In nucleotides, the CDR3 is TGTGCCAGCAGTTACTCAGACAGGGGCAACGAGCAGTACTTC. It specifies CASSYSDRGNEQYF.

This clone was picked up one time. The chain joins TRBV19 to TRBJ2-2, with D hard to call. The length of the CDR3 is 15 residues. The V gene's germline CDR1 is LNHDA and CDR2 SQIVND (reference sequence). Trimming removed 6 bases at V and 4 bases at J, with 15 bases between. CDR3: CASRTNNIGTGELFF. In DNA, the CDR3 is TGTGCCAGTAGAACAAACAACATTGGCACCGGGGAGCTGTTTTTT.

This clone has a single count. The chain uses TRBV10-3 and TRBJ2-5; the D gene could be TRBD1 or TRBD2 (6 bases each). V was trimmed by 2 bases and J by 2 bases, leaving 18 bases between them. Per the germline V gene, CDR1 is ENHRY and CDR2 is SYGVKD. The CDR3 covers 17 residues. The CDR3 spells CAISEPRFWGAQETQYF. CDR3 DNA: TGTGCCATCAGTGAGCCGCGGTTTTGGGGGGCGCAAGAGACCCAGTACTTC.

The chain couples TRBV9 to TRBJ2-6; D could derive from TRBD1 or TRBD2 (6 bases each). The V gene's germline CDR1 is SGDLS and CDR2 YYNGEE. The V and J ends lost 4 bases and 0 bases respectively, with 17 bases between them. The CDR3 consists of 18 residues. CDR3 bases: TGTGCCAGCAGCCCGAGGGGGACTCCTGTCTCTGGGGCCAACGTCCTGACTTTC. This translates into CASSPRGTPVSGANVLTF.

This rearrangement joins TRBV4-1 to TRBJ2-7, with 10 bases identical to TRBD1. The CDR3 runs to 15 residues. Germline V gene lookup returns CDR1 MGHRA and CDR2 YSYEKL. J was trimmed by 4 bases and V by 0 bases; bases with no gene match: 3. The DNA of the CDR3 is TGCGCCAGCAGCCAAGACCGGGACAGGGGTTACGAGCAGTACTTC. Residues: CASSQDRDRGYEQYF.

Remarks on this clone: Mismatch with germline at one junction end may stem from a read error. The chain has TRBV5-6 and TRBJ2-3; a weak D match, TRBD1 (6 bases). The CDR3 is 12 residues long. Germline CDR1 and CDR2: SGHDT and YYEEEE. The CDR3 nucleotides are TGTGCCAGCAGCTTGGGCTGGGACATGACGCGTTTT. Encoded protein: CASSLGWDMTRF.

This chain joins TRBV11-2 and TRBJ2-2; 7 bases are a match to TRBD1. V gave up 2 bases and J gave up 5 bases; unmatched junction bases: 8. Germline V gene data show CDR1 as SGHAT and CDR2 as FQNNGV. The CDR3 extends over 16 amino acids. CDR3 amino acids: CASSLFRAGGTGELFF. CDR3 DNA sequence: TGTGCCAGCAGCTTATTTAGGGCAGGGGGAACCGGGGAGCTGTTTTTT. The full variable domain, its missing parts supplied by reference TRBV11-2 and TRBJ2-2, is EAGVAQSPRYKIIEKRQSVAFWCNPISGHATLYWYQQILGQGPKLLIQFQNNGVVDDSQLPKDRFSAERLKGVDSTLKIQPAKLEDSAVYLCASSLFRAGGTGELFFGEGSRLTVL.

This clone was observed a few times. The chain links TRBV5-8 to TRBJ1-4; the D is unclear. Trimming cost V 1 base and J 3 bases, with 4 bases left between them. Germline loops: CDR1 SGHTS, CDR2 YDEGEE. This CDR3 comprises 13 residues. The CDR3, as DNA: TGTGCCAGCAGCTTGTGGGCTAATGAAAAACTGTTTTTT. Amino acid sequence: CASSLWANEKLFF.